This T cell receptor beta chain emerged from a study of shared clonotypes between healthy human individuals. Findings of the study overall: As a rule, naive subsets had a larger estimated richness than memory subsets. Sharing across a few donors was seen in roughly 5.2% of naive CD4 clonotypes. Inspection by rarefaction showed sorted-subset sequencing to be incomplete despite large depth.

Sequenced by immunoSEQ multiplex PCR; TCRdb stores in-frame clones only, minus some. This sample yields about 1 million clones, of which 75% are seen a single time; about 1.5% belongs to the top ten. The length of the CDR3 is 12 residues. CDR1 and CDR2 (germline): SGHNT, YYREEE (reference sequence). Trimming shortened V by 3 bases and J by 8 bases, and 8 bases separated the two germline ends. At least ten counts were recorded for this clone. The antigen is not known. The origin of this receptor is a man between 18 and 35 years old in good health. Material for sequencing was memory CD4+ T cells sorted from blood. Subset given: CD45RA-negative fraction. The chain links TRBV5-4 to TRBJ1-4; tentatively, D is TRBD1 (5 bases). CDR3 loop: CASSSRDEKLFF. In DNA, the CDR3 is TGTGCCAGCAGCTCCCGGGACGAAAAACTGTTTTTT.